The 26 T cell receptor beta chains presented below share a single source sample, sequenced in a study of blood T cells in healthy people across ages. Through a sample-barcoded 5' primer and a J-beta primer mix, a second PCR was run for about 6 to 11 cycles. TCRdb called the 5' RACE reads again in MiXCR, with one record for every CDR3 protein. The table includes over 700,000 distinct CDR3 sequences, 25% detected once. This sample was also put to use in a study of T cells of mothers and their children.

The sequencing sample was made of blood. The source is a boy between 5 and 17 years old in good health.

This clonotype was detected only a few times. The chain uses TRBV7-8 and TRBJ2-5; D is possibly TRBD2 (7 bases). V was shortened by 3 bases and J by 2 bases, with 13 bases between the two germline ends. Per germline, CDR1 SGHVS and CDR2 FQNEAQ. The CDR3 totals 15 residues. CDR3 coding DNA: TGTGCCAGCAGCTTGTGGGGAGGGGGACAAGAGACCCAGTACTTC. Its translation: CASSLWGGGQETQYF.

This chain connects TRBV7-2 to TRBJ1-4; D is unclear. V lost 5 bases and J 5 bases, leaving 15 bases between the germline ends. The germline V gene encodes CDR1 SGHTA and CDR2 FQGNSA. CDR3 size: 15 residues. Written as DNA, the CDR3 is TGTGCCAGCAGCCCCTGGTCACGGGCGAATGAAAAACTGTTTTTT. Translated, it gives CASSPWSRANEKLFF.

This clonotype appeared a few times. The chain carries TRBV29-1 and TRBJ2-2; D uncertain. V lost 7 bases, J lost 3 bases, and 15 bases lay in between. Germline loops: CDR1 SQVTM, CDR2 ANQGSEA. The CDR3 contains 14 residues. The CDR3 here is CSALGLLDTGELFF. The DNA of the CDR3 is TGCAGCGCTCTTGGGCTGCTCGACACCGGGGAGCTGTTTTTT.

This clonotype has more than one count but fewer than ten. The rearrangement joins TRBV10-3 to TRBJ2-7; TRBD1 aligns across 7 bases. The V and J ends lost 4 bases and 2 bases, in that order; junction bases with no gene match: 5. The CDR3 runs to 14 residues. CDR1 and CDR2 (germline): ENHRY, SYGVKD. The CDR3 loop is CAISGRDSTYEQYF. CDR3 in DNA: TGTGCCATCAGTGGAAGGGACAGTACCTACGAGCAGTACTTC.

Many counts were recorded for this clonotype. The rearrangement joins TRBV7-2 to TRBJ2-1; 12 positions match TRBD2. This CDR3 is built from 16 residues. V was clipped by 0 bases and J by 7 bases; unmatched bases: 4. Germline V gives CDR1 SGHTA, CDR2 FQGNSA. The CDR3 sequence: CASSLALAGGNNEQFF. For the CDR3, the DNA is TGTGCCAGCAGCTTAGCTCTAGCGGGGGGGAATAATGAGCAGTTCTTC.

The gene calls are TRBV6-2 or TRBV6-3 and TRBJ2-7; no clear D gene. The CDR3 is 14 amino acids. With 0 bases removed from V and 3 bases from J, the gap between germline ends came to 9 bases. The germline gives CDR1 MNHEY, CDR2 SVGEGT. CDR3 region: CASSYSASYYEQYF. The CDR3 bases are TGTGCCAGCAGTTACTCGGCCAGCTACTACGAGCAGTACTTC.

This clonotype has only a few counts. This rearrangement joins TRBV7-2 to TRBJ2-3; 7 bases are a match to TRBD1. CDR1 is SGHTA and CDR2 is FQGNSA in the germline V gene. CDR3 size: 13 residues. J lost 10 bases, V lost 2 bases, and 6 bases had no gene match. Here the CDR3 reads CASSLLFQGAQYF. Here the CDR3 DNA reads TGTGCCAGCAGCTTACTTTTCCAGGGGGCGCAGTATTTT.

In this sample, this clonotype turned up a few times. The chain joins TRBV3-1 to TRBJ1-2; 9 bases fit TRBD1. There are 14 residues in the CDR3. Germline CDR1 LGHDT, CDR2 YNNKEL (reference sequence). V dropped 3 bases and J dropped 8; count of bases not matched to a gene: 7. In nucleotides, the CDR3 is TGTGCCAGCAGCCAGGACGGACAGGGGTTGGGCTACACCTTC. Translation: CASSQDGQGLGYTF.

This clonotype was picked up a small number of times. The chain employs TRBV7-9 and TRBJ2-3; 15 bases agree with TRBD2. The CDR3 runs 19 residues. CDR1 and CDR2 (germline): SEHNR, FQNEAQ (reference sequence). Germline trimming cut 3 bases from V and 1 base from J; bases unmatched to any gene: 8. The CDR3 DNA is TGTGCCAGCAGCTTCTGGACTAGCGGGAGGGCCGACGGCACAGATACGCAGTATTTT. Amino acid sequence: CASSFWTSGRADGTDTQYF.

This clonotype was counted only a few times. The gene calls are TRBV29-1 and TRBJ2-3; maybe TRBD2 (6 bases). The CDR3 runs 16 residues. Trimming stripped 4 bases from V and 0 bases from J, with 17 bases between. Germline V gene lookup returns CDR1 SQVTM and CDR2 ANQGSEA. The CDR3 loop is CSVVFFGGISTDTQYF. The CDR3 DNA is TGCAGCGTTGTATTTTTCGGCGGGATTAGCACAGATACGCAGTATTTT.

This clonotype was observed a few times. V and J are TRBV20-1 and TRBJ2-5; 12 bases fit TRBD1. Gene TRBJ2-7 matches the end of the DNA better, so the J call may be wrong. Looked up from germline, CDR1 is DFQATT and CDR2 is SNEGSKA (reference sequence). The CDR3 totals 15 residues. As DNA, the CDR3 is TGCAGTGCTACCCCTCTGGGACAGGGGGCCCACGAGCAGTACTTC. Translation gives CSATPLGQGAHEQYF.

V gene TRBV29-1 combines with J gene TRBJ2-5; 8 bases line up with TRBD1. Germline V gives CDR1 SQVTM, CDR2 ANQGSEA. The CDR3 extends over 13 amino acids. V trimming: 6 bases; J trimming: 7 bases; junction bases outside the gene matches: 10. The CDR3 nucleotides are TGCAGCGTCGAGGACAGGGCGAAAGGGACCCAGTACTTC. Protein: CSVEDRAKGTQYF.

The table lists this clonotype with a few counts. The chain is built from TRBV6-5 and TRBJ1-2; tentative D call: TRBD1 (5 bases). CDR1 MNHEY and CDR2 SVGAGI come from the germline V gene. Trimming shortened V by 0 bases and J by 3 bases, and 11 bases separated the two germline ends. This CDR3 is built from 15 residues. DNA of the CDR3: TGTGCCAGCAGTTACTCGGGGGGGAGGGACTATGGCTACACCTTC. It specifies CASSYSGGRDYGYTF.

The J gene is TRBJ2-7, the V gene TRBV2; D is possibly TRBD2 (5 bases). This CDR3 has 12 residues. CDR1 is SNHLY and CDR2 is FYNNEI in the germline V gene. Trimming took off 7 bases at V and 4 bases at J, with 11 bases between the two ends. CDR3 amino acids: CASITDFYEQYF. The CDR3 region has the DNA TGTGCCAGCATTACGGACTTTTACGAGCAGTACTTC. Drawing the rest from reference TRBV2 and TRBJ2-7, the complete variable domain is EPEVTQTPSHQVTQMGQEVILRCVPISNHLYFYWYRQILGQKVEFLVSFYNNEISEKSEIFDDQFSVERPDGSNFTLKIRSTKLEDSAMYFCASITDFYEQYFGPGTRLTVT.

This clonotype was detected a few times. The V gene is TRBV5-4, the J gene TRBJ1-6; D might be TRBD1 (6 bases). CDR3 length equals 16 residues. V was cut by 0 bases and J by 8 bases, with 15 bases left in between. The germline V gene encodes CDR1 SGHNT and CDR2 YYREEE (reference sequence). This chain's CDR3 is CASSLEGGGSYSPLHF. CDR3 nucleotide sequence: TGTGCCAGCAGCTTGGAGGGGGGGGGCAGCTATTCACCCCTCCACTTT.

A few counts support this clonotype. The V gene is TRBV5-6, the J gene TRBJ1-1; unclear D gene. Per the germline V gene, CDR1 is SGHDT and CDR2 is YYEEEE. CDR3 length: 16 amino acids. The germline V and J ends were trimmed by 1 base and 4 bases, with 17 bases remaining between them. CDR3 DNA: TGTGCCAGCAGCTTGTCGGCTTCGGGGAGGGCCACTGAAGCTTTCTTT. Residues: CASSLSASGRATEAFF. The variable domain in full, with the rest retrieved from reference TRBV5-6 and TRBJ1-1, is DAGVTQSPTHLIKTRGQQVTLRCSPKSGHDTVSWYQQALGQGPQFIFQYYEEEERQRGNFPDRFSGHQFPNYSSELNVNALLLGDSALYLCASSLSASGRATEAFFGQGTRLTVV.

This clonotype was detected only a few times. V usage is TRBV7-9 and J usage is TRBJ2-5, with a tentative D call TRBD1 (6 bases). Trimming stripped 4 bases from V and 0 bases from J, with 18 bases between. The CDR3 runs to 17 residues. CDR1 and CDR2 (germline): SEHNR, FQNEAQ (reference sequence). The CDR3 spells CASSSLGQPRDQETQYF. The CDR3 region has the DNA TGTGCCAGCAGCTCCCTAGGACAGCCAAGGGACCAAGAGACCCAGTACTTC. Together with reference TRBV7-9 and TRBJ2-5, the CDR3 gives the full variable domain: DTGVSQNPRHKITKRGQNVTFRCDPISEHNRLYWYRQTLGQGPEFLTYFQNEAQLEKSRLLSDRFSAERPKGSFSTLEIQRTEQGDSAMYLCASSSLGQPRDQETQYFGPGTRLLVL.

The gene calls are TRBV5-1 and TRBJ2-5, with D possibly being TRBD1 (5 bases). The end of the DNA is better explained by TRBJ2-1, so the J call may be wrong. Germline values: CDR1 SGHRS, CDR2 YFSETQ. This CDR3 has 15 amino acids. This CDR3 is CASSRVTQGSNEQFF. CDR3 DNA: TGCGCCAGCAGCCGGGTTACGCAGGGATCGAATGAGCAGTTCTTC.

The V and J genes are TRBV5-1 and TRBJ1-5; D not certain. The CDR3 totals 15 residues. The V end lost 0 bases, the J end lost 2 bases, and 9 bases lay between the germline ends. Germline V CDR1 and CDR2: SGHRS, YFSETQ. In DNA, the CDR3 is TGCGCCAGCAGCTTGGGGTCTGCGGGCAATCAGCCCCAGCATTTT. It is translated as CASSLGSAGNQPQHF.

There are a few counts of this clonotype. The rearrangement links TRBV5-1 to TRBJ1-1; 7 bases line up with TRBD1. In germline, CDR1 is SGHRS, CDR2 YFSETQ. Unmatched junction bases numbered 10, after V lost 5 bases and J lost 0 bases. The CDR3 sequence is 16 residues long. The CDR3 protein is CASRTTTGDLNTEAFF. As DNA, the CDR3 is TGCGCCAGCAGAACGACCACAGGGGACTTGAACACTGAAGCTTTCTTT.

This clonotype was recorded a few times. The rearrangement uses TRBV11-3 and TRBJ2-2; D not certain. Between the trimmed V and J ends, which lost 6 bases and 1 base, there was a span of 3 bases. The CDR3 covers 12 residues. Germline lookup yields CDR1 SGHNT and CDR2 YENEEA. This CDR3 is CASRGNTGELFF. The CDR3 DNA is TGTGCCAGCAGAGGGAACACCGGGGAGCTGTTTTTT.

Many counts were recorded for this clonotype. The rearrangement joins TRBV7-9 to TRBJ1-4; tentatively, D is TRBD1 (5 bases). The CDR3 sequence is 19 residues long. Deletions cut 4 bases from V and 0 bases from J, with 21 bases between. Germline assignment: CDR1 SEHNR and CDR2 FQNEAQ (reference sequence). The CDR3 loop reads CASSSGRDRTLATNEKLFF. Written as DNA, the CDR3 is TGTGCCAGCAGCTCTGGGAGGGACCGCACCCTCGCAACTAATGAAAAACTGTTTTTT.

The chain employs TRBV13 and TRBJ2-5, with D perhaps matching TRBD1 (5 bases). Trimming stripped 4 bases from V and 3 bases from J, with 9 bases between. This CDR3 comprises 13 residues. CDR1 PRHDT and CDR2 FYEKMQ come from the germline V gene (reference sequence). The CDR3 DNA reads as TGTGCCAGCAGCTCTTCAGGGAAAGAGACCCAGTACTTC. It translates to CASSSSGKETQYF.

This clonotype was seen a handful of times. A much bigger clone sits one base away, suggesting this may be a read error. The V call is TRBV29-1, the J call TRBJ1-2; 7 bases are a match to TRBD1. Germline CDR1 and CDR2: SQVTM and ANQGSEA. This CDR3 has 12 amino acids. Written as DNA, the CDR3 is TGCAGCCTTTGGGACAGCATTGCTGGCCACACCTTC. Its protein is CSLWDSIAGHTF.

At least ten counts were recorded for this clonotype. This chain links TRBV6-2 or TRBV6-3 with TRBJ2-7; D unresolved. Trimming removed 3 bases from V and 3 bases from J, with 12 bases in between. The CDR3 runs 14 residues. Germline V gene lookup returns CDR1 MNHEY and CDR2 SVGEGT. Here the CDR3 DNA reads TGTGCCAGCAGTTATCCAGGATCGAGCTACGAGCAGTACTTC. It translates to CASSYPGSSYEQYF.

This chain connects TRBV19 to TRBJ2-7; 7 bases line up with TRBD1. The CDR3 has 13 residues. Germline CDR1 and CDR2: LNHDA and SQIVND (reference sequence). Unmatched junction bases numbered 4, after V lost 3 bases and J lost 5 bases. The CDR3 coding sequence is TGTGCCAGTAGTATCGACAGGGTAAACGAGCAGTACTTC. It translates to CASSIDRVNEQYF. The entire variable domain, with the rest obtained from reference TRBV19 and TRBJ2-7, is as follows: DGGITQSPKYLFRKEGQNVTLSCEQNLNHDAMYWYRQDPGQGLRLIYYSQIVNDFQKGDIAEGYSVSREKKESFPLTVTSAQKNPTAFYLCASSIDRVNEQYFGPGTRLTVT.